The next 6 T cell receptor beta chains were all read from a single sample in a study of control samples from healthy donors and cancer patients. TCRdb's copy holds only in-frame clones and misses some; the assay was immunoSEQ multiplex PCR. The data contain around 83,000 clones, over 85% of them singletons. Material for sequencing was PBMCs. The receptors come from a woman aged 40-49 years with lung cancer.

The chain joins TRBV2 to TRBJ2-1; D is ambiguous. This CDR3 spans 13 amino acids. CDR1 and CDR2 (germline): SNHLY, FYNNEI. V was cut by 8 bases and J by 5 bases, with 13 bases left in between. The CDR3 sequence: CASHLGPNNEQFF. In DNA form, the CDR3 reads TGTGCCAGCCACCTAGGACCGAACAATGAGCAGTTCTTC.

The V call is TRBV18, the J call TRBJ1-6; D is possibly TRBD1 (6 bases). The V end lost 0 bases, the J end lost 7 bases, and 10 bases lay between the germline ends. This CDR3 is built from 15 residues. In germline, CDR1 is KGHSH, CDR2 LQKENI. DNA for the CDR3: TGTGCCAGCTCACCACCTATGGGACAAAATTCACCCCTCCACTTT. As protein: CASSPPMGQNSPLHF.

This clone showed up just once. The chain has TRBV7-9 and TRBJ1-5, with D unclear. The CDR3 has 16 amino acids. Germline V CDR1 and CDR2: SEHNR, FQNEAQ (reference sequence). The V gene lost 4 bases and the J gene lost 0 bases, with 13 bases spanning the gap. The CDR3 sequence: CASSSIAVNSNQPQHF. The DNA for the CDR3 is TGTGCCAGCAGCTCCATCGCAGTAAATAGCAATCAGCCCCAGCATTTT.

V and J are TRBV27 and TRBJ1-2; D is undetermined. V lost 8 bases to trimming and J lost 0 bases, with 13 bases between them. The CDR3 totals 14 residues. Germline-derived CDR1 and CDR2 are MNHEY and SMNVEV (reference sequence). The CDR3 coding sequence is TGTGCCAGCCAGGACGTATCAGCTAACTATGGCTACACCTTC. Translation: CASQDVSANYGYTF.

The rearrangement links TRBV13 to TRBJ2-7; D possibly matches TRBD1 or TRBD2 (5 bases each). Germline V CDR1 and CDR2: PRHDT, FYEKMQ (reference sequence). This CDR3 contains 14 residues. V lost 6 bases to trimming and J lost 6 bases, with 18 bases between them. The CDR3 sequence: CASSPGRALPEQYF. CDR3 coding DNA: TGTGCCAGCAGTCCGGGACGGGCTCTCCCCGAGCAGTACTTC.

This chain connects TRBV28 to TRBJ1-1; the match to TRBD1 covers 7 bases. CDR1 is MDHEN and CDR2 is SYDVKM in the germline V gene. With 2 bases clipped from V and 5 bases from J, the junction kept 5 bases outside the gene matches. The CDR3 covers 14 residues. In DNA, the CDR3 is TGTGCCAGCAGTTTAAGAGGGGGCCCAACTGAAGCTTTCTTT. It encodes CASSLRGGPTEAFF.